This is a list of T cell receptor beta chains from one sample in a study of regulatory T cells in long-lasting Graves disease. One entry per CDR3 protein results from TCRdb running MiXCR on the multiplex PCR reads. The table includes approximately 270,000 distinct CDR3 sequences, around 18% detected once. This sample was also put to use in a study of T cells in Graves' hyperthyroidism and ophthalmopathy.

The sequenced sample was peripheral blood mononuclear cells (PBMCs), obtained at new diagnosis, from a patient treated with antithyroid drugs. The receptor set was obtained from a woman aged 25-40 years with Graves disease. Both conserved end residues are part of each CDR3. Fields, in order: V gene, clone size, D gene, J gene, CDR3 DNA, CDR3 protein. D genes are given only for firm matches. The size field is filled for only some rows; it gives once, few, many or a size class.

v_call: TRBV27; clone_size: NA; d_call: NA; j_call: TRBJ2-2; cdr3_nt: TGTGCCAGCAGTCCCGGGGCAGTCCAGAACACCGGGGAGCTGTTTTTT; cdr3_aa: CASSPGAVQNTGELFF
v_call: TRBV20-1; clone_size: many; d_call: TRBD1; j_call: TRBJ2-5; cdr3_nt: TGCAGTGCTCGCCGGGACAGCCATCAAGAGACCCAGTACTTC; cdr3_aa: CSARRDSHQETQYF
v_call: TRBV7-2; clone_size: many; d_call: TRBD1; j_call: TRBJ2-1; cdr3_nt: TGTGCCAGCAGCGCCGATGACAGGGGGAATGAGCAGTTCTTC; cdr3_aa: CASSADDRGNEQFF
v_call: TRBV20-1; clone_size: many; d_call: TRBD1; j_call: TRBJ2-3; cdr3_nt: TGCAGTGCTAGAGTTGGAAAGGGACAGCTCACAGATACGCAGTATTTT; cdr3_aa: CSARVGKGQLTDTQYF
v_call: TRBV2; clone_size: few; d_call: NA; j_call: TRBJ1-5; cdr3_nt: TGTGCCAGCAGGGAACAAGGGACCTCAAGCAATCAGCCCCAGCATTTT; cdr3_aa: CASREQGTSSNQPQHF
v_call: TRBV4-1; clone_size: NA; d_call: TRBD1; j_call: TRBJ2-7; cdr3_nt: TGTGCCAGCAGCTTTGGCGGGACAGGGGGCTACGAGCAGTACTTC; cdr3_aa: CASSFGGTGGYEQYF
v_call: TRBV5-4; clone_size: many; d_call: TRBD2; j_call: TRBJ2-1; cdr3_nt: TGTGCCAGCAGCAAACCTAGCGGGGGGATGAATGAGCAGTTCTTC; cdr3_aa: CASSKPSGGMNEQFF
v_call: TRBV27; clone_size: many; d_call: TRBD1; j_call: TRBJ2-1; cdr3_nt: TGTGCCAGCAGTGCCGACAGGGGGCCGACGAATGAGCAGGTCTTC; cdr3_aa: CASSADRGPTNEQVF
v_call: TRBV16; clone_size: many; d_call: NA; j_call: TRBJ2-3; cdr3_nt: TGTGCCAGCAGCCAATTAATCCAGGGGAGGAAAGATACGCAGTATTTT; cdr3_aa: CASSQLIQGRKDTQYF
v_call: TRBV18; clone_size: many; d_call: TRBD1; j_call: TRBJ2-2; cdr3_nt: TGTGCCAGCTCGGGACAGGGGACCACCGGGGAGCTGTTTTTT; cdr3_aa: CASSGQGTTGELFF
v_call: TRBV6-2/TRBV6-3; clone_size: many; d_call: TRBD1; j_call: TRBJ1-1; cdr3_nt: TGTGCCAGCAGTTACGAAGGATTCCAGGGGGATGACACTGAAGCTTTCTTT; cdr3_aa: CASSYEGFQGDDTEAFF
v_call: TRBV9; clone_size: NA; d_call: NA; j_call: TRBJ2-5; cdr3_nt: TGTGCCAGCAGCGTTTCCTCGGGGCAAGAGACCCAGTACTTC; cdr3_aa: CASSVSSGQETQYF
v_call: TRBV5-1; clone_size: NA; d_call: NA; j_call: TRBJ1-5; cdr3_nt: TGCGCCAGCAGCCCAAGAGGGGGGAATCAGCCCCAGCATTTT; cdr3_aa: CASSPRGGNQPQHF
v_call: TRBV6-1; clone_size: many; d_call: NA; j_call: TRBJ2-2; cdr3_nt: TGTGCCAGCAGTGAAGCGCTGGGGGACGGGGAGCTGTTTTTT; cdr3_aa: CASSEALGDGELFF
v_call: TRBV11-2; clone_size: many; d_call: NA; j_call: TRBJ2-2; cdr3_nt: TGTGCCAGCAGCAATCGGCGGAAACTGACCGGGGAGCTGTTTTTT; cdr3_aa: CASSNRRKLTGELFF
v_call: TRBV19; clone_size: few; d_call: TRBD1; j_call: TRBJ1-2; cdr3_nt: TGTGCCAGTAGTATAAAGGACAGGGGCCTCTATGGCTACACCTTC; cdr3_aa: CASSIKDRGLYGYTF
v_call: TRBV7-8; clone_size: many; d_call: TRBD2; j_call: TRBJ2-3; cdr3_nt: TGTGCCAGCAGCTTAGCGCAGCGGGGGAACACAGATACGCAGTATTTT; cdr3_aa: CASSLAQRGNTDTQYF
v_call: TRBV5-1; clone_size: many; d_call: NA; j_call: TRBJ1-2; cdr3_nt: TGCGCCAGCAGCCAAACAGTAAACTATGGCTACACCTTC; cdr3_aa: CASSQTVNYGYTF
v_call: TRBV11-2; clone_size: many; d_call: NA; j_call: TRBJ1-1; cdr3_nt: TGTGCCAGCACCCTTACACAAAACACTGAAGCTTTCTTT; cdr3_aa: CASTLTQNTEAFF
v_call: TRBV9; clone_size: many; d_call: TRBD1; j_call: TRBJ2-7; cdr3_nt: TGTGCCAGCAGCGTAGATGGGACAGGGAACGGGGAGCAGTACTTC; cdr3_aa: CASSVDGTGNGEQYF